This T cell receptor (beta chain) came from a study of OX40 agonist ivuxolimab in advanced cancers. Study context: Every 2 weeks, patients received ivuxolimab intravenously, dosed at 0.01 to 10 mg/kg.

Regarding this clone: The antigen is undetermined.

CDR1 and CDR2 from the germline V gene are SGHAT and FQNNGV. The J segment lost 8 bases and the V segment lost 0 bases, leaving 10 bases of the junction unmatched. The CDR3 has 16 residues. TCRdb keeps only in-frame clones here, not all; method: immunoSEQ multiplex PCR. The sample shows approximately 13,000 clones, about four fifths of them seen only once. The study's findings and limits: Antigens targeted by the expanded peripheral T cells were not determined.

This receptor was taken from an adult with an advanced solid tumor such as melanoma, head and neck, liver or kidney cancer. The specimen comprised CD4+ or CD8+ T cells sorted from blood, sampled in a trial of the OX40 agonist ivuxolimab. The rearrangement links TRBV11-2 to TRBJ2-1, with TRBD1 matching over 7 bases. The CDR3 DNA follows: TGTGCCAGCAGCTTAGATCTGAACAGGGGTTGGGATGAGCAGTTCTTC. This translates into CASSLDLNRGWDEQFF. The full variable domain, completed using reference TRBV11-2 and TRBJ2-1, is EAGVAQSPRYKIIEKRQSVAFWCNPISGHATLYWYQQILGQGPKLLIQFQNNGVVDDSQLPKDRFSAERLKGVDSTLKIQPAKLEDSAVYLCASSLDLNRGWDEQFFGPGTRLTVL.